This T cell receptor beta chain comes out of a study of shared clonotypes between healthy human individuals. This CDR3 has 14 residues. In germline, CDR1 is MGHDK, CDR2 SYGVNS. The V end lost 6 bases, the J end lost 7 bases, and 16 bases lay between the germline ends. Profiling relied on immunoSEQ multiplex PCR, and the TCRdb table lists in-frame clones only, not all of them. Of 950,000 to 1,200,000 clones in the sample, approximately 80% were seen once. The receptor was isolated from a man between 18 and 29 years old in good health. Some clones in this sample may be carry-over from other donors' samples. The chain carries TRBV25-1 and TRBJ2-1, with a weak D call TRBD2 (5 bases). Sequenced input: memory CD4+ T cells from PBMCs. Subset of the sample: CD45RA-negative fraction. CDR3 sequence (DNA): TGTGCCAGCAGCACGGTGGCGGGCGGTAATGAGCAGTTCTTC. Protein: CASSTVAGGNEQFF. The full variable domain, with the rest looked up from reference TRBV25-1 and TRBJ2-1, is EADIYQTPRYLVIGTGKKITLECSQTMGHDKMYWYQQDPGMELHLIHYSYGVNSTEKGDLSSESTVSRIRTEHFPLTLESARPSHTSQYLCASSTVAGGNEQFFGPGTRLTVL.